Listed here is a single T cell receptor (beta chain). Antigen: not known. One entry per CDR3 protein results from TCRdb running MiXCR on the RT-PCR reads. The sample lists hundreds of thousands of distinct CDR3 sequences; less than 20% were seen once. These data originate in a study of response to subunit inactivated influenza vaccine. Study findings and constraints: Few additional T cells are recruited per seasonal influenza vaccination, authors suggested.

The CDR3 runs 14 residues. V was trimmed by 2 bases and J by 4 bases, leaving 15 bases between them. Germline-derived CDR1 and CDR2 are DFQATT and SNEGSKA (reference sequence). The chain has TRBV20-1 and TRBJ2-7, with a weak D call TRBD1 (5 bases). The sequencing here drew on PBMCs from blood, taken 11 to 12 days after vaccination. This TCR derives from a man aged 45-65 years who received an inactivated influenza vaccine. CDR3 sequence (DNA): TGCAGTGCTAGACCCCAGGGCTTGTGGTACGAGCAGTACTTC. Its translation: CSARPQGLWYEQYF.